These 10 T cell receptor beta chains originate from one sample sequenced in a study of regulatory T cells in long-lasting Graves disease. Sequencing libraries for TCR beta were prepared with iRepertoire HTBI primers and Arm-PCR of CDR3 regions. MiXCR was run by TCRdb on the multiplex PCR reads, yielding one entry per CDR3 protein. The profile covers 400,000 or so distinct CDR3 sequences, with around 24% appearing a single time and about 27% taken by the ten largest. As for time point: persistent/refractory GD, antithyroid drugs over 5 years with positive TRAb. The TCR library was prepared using RNA isolated from PBMCs. This material consisted of peripheral blood mononuclear cells (PBMCs), taken when the disease was refractory, from a patient treated with antithyroid drugs. The origin of the receptors is a female donor with Graves disease.

The chain uses TRBV20-1 and TRBJ2-7, with TRBD2 identical over 11 bases. Germline loops: CDR1 DFQATT, CDR2 SNEGSKA (reference sequence). The CDR3 contains 14 residues. Unmatched junction bases numbered 6, after V lost 6 bases and J lost 2 bases. The CDR3 loop is CSAHGTSGTYEQYF. The CDR3 bases are TGCAGTGCCCACGGGACTAGCGGCACCTACGAGCAGTACTTC.

The chain employs TRBV5-1 and TRBJ2-7; 10 bases map to TRBD2. This CDR3 region has 14 residues. CDR1 SGHRS and CDR2 YFSETQ come from the germline V gene. V gave up 3 bases and J gave up 6 bases; unmatched junction bases: 6. The CDR3 nucleotides read TGCGCCAGCAGCTCAAGGACTAGCGGAGGCGAGCAGTACTTC. Translation: CASSSRTSGGEQYF.

The rearrangement joins TRBV30 to TRBJ2-2, with TRBD2 as a possible D gene (6 bases). CDR3 length equals 13 residues. The V gene lost 4 bases and the J gene lost 7 bases, with 13 bases spanning the gap. Germline V gives CDR1 GTSNPN, CDR2 SVGIG (reference sequence). CDR3 in amino acids: CAWIGTSFGELFF. Here the CDR3 DNA reads TGTGCCTGGATTGGGACTTCCTTCGGGGAGCTGTTTTTT.

V and J are TRBV29-1 and TRBJ2-7; a weak D match, TRBD1 (6 bases). The CDR3 spans 14 residues. Germline CDR1 reads SQVTM; CDR2 reads ANQGSEA. V lost 8 bases, J lost 2 bases, and 19 bases lay in between. In DNA form, the CDR3 reads TGCAGCTACCTAAAGGGGGAGTTCGCCTACGAGCAGTACTTC. Its translation is CSYLKGEFAYEQYF.

This clonotype was found a few times. V is TRBV5-4 and J is TRBJ1-2; D is unclear. The CDR3 runs to 16 residues. Per germline, CDR1 SGHNT and CDR2 YYREEE (reference sequence). The ends were cut back, 2 bases at V and 7 bases at J, with 21 bases in the middle. DNA of the CDR3: TGTGCCAGCAGCTTCCACCCGTTGGGCAAGGGAGGTGGCTACACCTTC. Protein: CASSFHPLGKGGGYTF.

This clonotype was observed a few times. The gene calls are TRBV6-5 and TRBJ1-2; D is undetermined. Germline V CDR1 and CDR2: MNHEY, SVGAGI. This CDR3 has 15 amino acids. The V end lost 0 bases, the J end lost 4 bases, and 12 bases lay between the germline ends. The DNA for the CDR3 is TGTGCCAGCAGTTACTCGGCCGGGAACCCCTATGGCTACACCTTC. It codes for CASSYSAGNPYGYTF.

Regarding this clonotype: The junction does not match germline at one end; this may be a read error. The chain uses TRBV7-2 and TRBJ1-5, with 12 nucleotides matching TRBD1. The germline gives CDR1 SGHTA, CDR2 FQGNSA. The CDR3 covers 16 residues. The CDR3 loop reads CASSFWDRGRDQPQHF. The CDR3 nucleotides are TGTGCCAGCAGCTTCTGGGACAGGGGGCGCGATCAGCCTCAGCATTTT.

The V gene is TRBV7-9, the J gene TRBJ2-2, with 7 nucleotides matching TRBD1. CDR3 size: 16 residues. The germline gives CDR1 SEHNR, CDR2 FQNEAQ (reference sequence). Trimming at V came to 5 bases and at J to 0 bases, leaving 6 bases not matched to a gene. CDR3 sequence: CASSAEDRPNTGELFF. Written as DNA, the CDR3 is TGTGCCAGCAGCGCTGAGGACAGGCCGAACACCGGGGAGCTGTTTTTT. Full variable domain (missing parts from reference TRBV7-9 and TRBJ2-2): DTGVSQNPRHKITKRGQNVTFRCDPISEHNRLYWYRQTLGQGPEFLTYFQNEAQLEKSRLLSDRFSAERPKGSFSTLEIQRTEQGDSAMYLCASSAEDRPNTGELFFGEGSRLTVL.

This clonotype has at least ten counts. This sequence joins TRBV20-1 and TRBJ2-5; possible D gene TRBD1, 6 bases. V shed 2 bases and J shed 5 bases, with 27 bases lying between them. Germline CDR1 is DFQATT and CDR2 is SNEGSKA (reference sequence). The length of the CDR3 is 18 residues. The CDR3 region is CSARLWGPGAPGLETQYF. CDR3 coding DNA: TGCAGTGCTAGACTGTGGGGGCCTGGGGCGCCAGGGTTGGAGACCCAGTACTTC.

A few counts support this clonotype. The rearrangement uses TRBV15 and TRBJ2-1, with D unclear. V was pared by 4 bases and J by 4 bases, with 8 bases between. Germline V gene lookup returns CDR1 LNHNV and CDR2 YYDKDF (reference sequence). CDR3 size: 13 residues. The CDR3 loop reads CATSTDPYNEQFF. CDR3 coding DNA: TGTGCCACCAGCACCGACCCATACAATGAGCAGTTCTTC.